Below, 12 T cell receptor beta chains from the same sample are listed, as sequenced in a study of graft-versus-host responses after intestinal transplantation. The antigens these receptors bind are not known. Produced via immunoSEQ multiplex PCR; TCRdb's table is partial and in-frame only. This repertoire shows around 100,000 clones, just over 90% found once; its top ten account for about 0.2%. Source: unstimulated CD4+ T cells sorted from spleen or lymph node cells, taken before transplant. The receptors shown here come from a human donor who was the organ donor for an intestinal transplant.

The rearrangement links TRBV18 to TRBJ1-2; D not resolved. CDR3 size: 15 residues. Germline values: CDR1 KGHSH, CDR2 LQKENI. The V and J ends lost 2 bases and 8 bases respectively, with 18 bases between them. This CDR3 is CASSPYEDPPDGYTF. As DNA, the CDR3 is TGTGCCAGCTCACCATACGAGGACCCGCCGGACGGCTACACCTTC. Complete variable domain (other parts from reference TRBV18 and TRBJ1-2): NAGVMQNPRHLVRRRGQEARLRCSPMKGHSHVYWYRQLPEEGLKFMVYLQKENIIDESGMPKERFSAEFPKEGPSILRIQQVVRGDSAAYFCASSPYEDPPDGYTFGSGTRLTVV.

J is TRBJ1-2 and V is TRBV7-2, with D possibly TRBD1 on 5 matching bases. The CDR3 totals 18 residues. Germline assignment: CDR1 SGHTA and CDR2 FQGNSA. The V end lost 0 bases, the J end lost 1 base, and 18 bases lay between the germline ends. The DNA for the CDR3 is TGTGCCAGCAGCTTAGCTCAGGCGGGGTTCGGGGGTAACTATGGCTACACCTTC. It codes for CASSLAQAGFGGNYGYTF. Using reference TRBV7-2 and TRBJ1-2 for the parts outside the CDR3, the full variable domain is GAGVSQSPSNKVTEKGKDVELRCDPISGHTALYWYRQSLGQGLEFLIYFQGNSAPDKSGLPSDRFSAERTGGSVSTLTIQRTQQEDSAVYLCASSLAQAGFGGNYGYTFGSGTRLTVV.

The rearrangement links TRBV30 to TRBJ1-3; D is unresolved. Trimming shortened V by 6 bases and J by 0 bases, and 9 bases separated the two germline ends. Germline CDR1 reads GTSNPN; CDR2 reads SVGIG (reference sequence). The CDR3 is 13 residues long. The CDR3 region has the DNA TGTGCCTGCTCGACATCCTCTGGAAACACCATATATTTT. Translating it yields CACSTSSGNTIYF.

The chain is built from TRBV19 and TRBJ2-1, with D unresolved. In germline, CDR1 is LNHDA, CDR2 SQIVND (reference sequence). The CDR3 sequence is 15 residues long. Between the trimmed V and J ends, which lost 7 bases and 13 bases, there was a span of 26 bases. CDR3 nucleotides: TGTGCCAGTATTCAGGTTCACATCCGTGAAGGGCTACAGTTCTTC. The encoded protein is CASIQVHIREGLQFF.

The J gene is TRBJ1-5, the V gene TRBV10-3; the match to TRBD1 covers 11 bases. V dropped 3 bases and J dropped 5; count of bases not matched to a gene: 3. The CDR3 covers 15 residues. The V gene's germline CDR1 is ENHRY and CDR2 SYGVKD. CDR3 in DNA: TGTGCCATCAGTGATGAGGGACAGGGGGATCAGCCCCAGCATTTT. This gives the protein CAISDEGQGDQPQHF.

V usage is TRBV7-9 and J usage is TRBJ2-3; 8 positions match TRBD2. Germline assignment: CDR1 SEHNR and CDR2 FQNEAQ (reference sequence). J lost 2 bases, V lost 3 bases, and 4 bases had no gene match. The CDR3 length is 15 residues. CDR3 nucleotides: TGTGCCAGCAGCTTCAGCGGGAGCCACACAGATACGCAGTATTTT. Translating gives CASSFSGSHTDTQYF. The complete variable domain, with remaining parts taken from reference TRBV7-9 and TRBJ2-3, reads DTGVSQNPRHKITKRGQNVTFRCDPISEHNRLYWYRQTLGQGPEFLTYFQNEAQLEKSRLLSDRFSAERPKGSFSTLEIQRTEQGDSAMYLCASSFSGSHTDTQYFGPGTRLTVL.

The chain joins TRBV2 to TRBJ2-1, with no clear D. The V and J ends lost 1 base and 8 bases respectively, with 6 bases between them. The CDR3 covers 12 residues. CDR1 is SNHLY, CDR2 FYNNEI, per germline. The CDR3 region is CASSEVSHEQFF. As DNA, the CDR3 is TGTGCCAGCAGTGAAGTCTCCCATGAGCAGTTCTTC.

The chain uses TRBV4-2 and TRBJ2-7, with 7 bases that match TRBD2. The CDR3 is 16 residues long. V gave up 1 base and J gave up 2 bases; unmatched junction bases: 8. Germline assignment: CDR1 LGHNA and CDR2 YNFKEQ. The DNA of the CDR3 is TGTGCCAGCAGCCAAGGCGTCACTAGCGCGACCTACGAGCAGTACTTC. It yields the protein CASSQGVTSATYEQYF.

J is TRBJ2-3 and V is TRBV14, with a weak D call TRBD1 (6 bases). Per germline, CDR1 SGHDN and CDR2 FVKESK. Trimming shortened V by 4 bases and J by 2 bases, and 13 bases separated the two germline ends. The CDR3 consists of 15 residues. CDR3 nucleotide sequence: TGTGCCAGCAGCCGGACAGCTCCCTTCACAGATACGCAGTATTTT. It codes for CASSRTAPFTDTQYF.

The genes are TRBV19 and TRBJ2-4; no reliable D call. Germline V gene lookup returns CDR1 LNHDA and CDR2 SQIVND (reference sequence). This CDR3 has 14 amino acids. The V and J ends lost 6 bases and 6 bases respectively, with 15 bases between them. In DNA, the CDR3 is TGTGCCAGTAGCCCGCCCGAATTACCAAACATTCAGTACTTC. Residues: CASSPPELPNIQYF.

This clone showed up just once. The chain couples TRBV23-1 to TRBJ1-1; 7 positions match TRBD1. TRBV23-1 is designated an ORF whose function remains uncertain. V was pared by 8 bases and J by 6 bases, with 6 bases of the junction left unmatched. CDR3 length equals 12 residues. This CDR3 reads CASRQGIAEAFF. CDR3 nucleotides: TGCGCCAGCCGACAGGGTATCGCTGAAGCTTTCTTT.

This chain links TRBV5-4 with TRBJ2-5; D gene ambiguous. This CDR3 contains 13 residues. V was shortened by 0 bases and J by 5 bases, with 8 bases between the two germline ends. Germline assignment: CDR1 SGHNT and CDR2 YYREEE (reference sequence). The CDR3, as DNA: TGTGCCAGCAGCTTGGGGCCCCCCGAGACCCAGTACTTC. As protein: CASSLGPPETQYF.